These 29 T cell receptor beta chains came from one sample sequenced in a study of T cells in Graves' hyperthyroidism and ophthalmopathy. Amplified TCR beta CDR3 regions derived from RNA transcripts. Primed by the HTBI set, a first-round RT-PCR was run on the TCR CDR3. Via MiXCR, TCRdb re-called the multiplex PCR reads, giving one row per CDR3 protein. The table has fewer than 750,000 distinct CDR3 sequences, approximately 15% seen once. Sequencing was done on a sample of blood. These receptors all come from a woman between 35 and 50 years old with Graves' ophthalmopathy.

This clonotype was counted ten times or more. The CDR3 region is CASSYSTRPGYTF. CDR3 nucleotides: TGTGCCAGCAGTTACTCGACGCGGCCTGGCTACACCTTC. The chain is built from TRBV6-5 and TRBJ1-2; D call uncertain. The CDR3 consists of 13 residues. Germline CDR1 and CDR2: MNHEY and SVGAGI. V was clipped by 0 bases and J by 7 bases, with 9 bases between them.

This clonotype was recorded at least ten times. This chain connects TRBV29-1 to TRBJ1-2; 8 bases align to TRBD1. With 6 bases clipped from V and 2 bases from J, the junction kept 11 bases outside the gene matches. The CDR3 sequence is 15 residues long. Germline V gene data show CDR1 as SQVTM and CDR2 as ANQGSEA. The CDR3 DNA follows: TGCAGCGTCAGATCCGGGACAGGAAACAACTATGGCTACACCTTC. Its protein is CSVRSGTGNNYGYTF.

This chain links TRBV28 with TRBJ2-5; D not certain. The V end was cut by 4 bases, the J end by 3 bases, with 15 bases between. There are 15 residues in the CDR3. Germline values: CDR1 MDHEN, CDR2 SYDVKM. CDR3 in amino acids: CASSSRGAVKETQYF. Here the CDR3 DNA reads TGTGCCAGCAGTTCGCGAGGTGCAGTCAAAGAGACCCAGTACTTC.

In this sample, this clonotype turned up many times. This chain joins TRBV28 and TRBJ2-2; D not resolved. V lost 5 bases and J 4 bases, leaving 11 bases between the germline ends. This CDR3 contains 14 residues. Per germline, CDR1 MDHEN and CDR2 SYDVKM. The CDR3 protein is CASSILTSTGELFF. CDR3 nucleotides: TGTGCCAGCAGTATCTTGACGAGCACCGGGGAGCTGTTTTTT. Complete variable domain (other parts from reference TRBV28 and TRBJ2-2): DVKVTQSSRYLVKRTGEKVFLECVQDMDHENMFWYRQDPGLGLRLIYFSYDVKMKEKGDIPEGYSVSREKKERFSLILESASTNQTSMYLCASSILTSTGELFFGEGSRLTVL.

The chain links TRBV11-3 to TRBJ2-2, with D perhaps matching TRBD1 or TRBD2 (5 bases each). CDR3 length: 15 amino acids. Germline values: CDR1 SGHNT, CDR2 YENEEA. V was clipped by 5 bases and J by 1 base, with 11 bases between them. CDR3 in amino acids: CASSARDGNTGELFF. CDR3 DNA sequence: TGTGCCAGCAGCGCCCGGGACGGGAACACCGGGGAGCTGTTTTTT.

This clonotype came up many times. This sequence joins TRBV6-2 or TRBV6-3 and TRBJ1-2; D is unresolved. The V gene lost 4 bases and the J gene lost 8 bases, with 8 bases spanning the gap. The CDR3 is made up of 11 amino acids. Germline CDR1 and CDR2: MNHEY and SVGEGT. CDR3 sequence (DNA): TGTGCCAGCAGTTCCAGGAACGGCTACACCTTC. It is translated as CASSSRNGYTF.

The CDR3, as DNA: TGTGCCAGCGCCGTAAGGGGCTTGAACACTGAAGCTTTCTTT. This translates into CASAVRGLNTEAFF. This chain connects TRBV6-2 or TRBV6-3 to TRBJ1-1, with D possibly TRBD1 on 5 matching bases. Germline CDR1 MNHEY, CDR2 SVGEGT. Trimming pared 8 bases from V and 0 bases from J, leaving 13 bases between. The CDR3 is 14 amino acids.

This clonotype has ten or more counts. V usage is TRBV30 and J usage is TRBJ1-1; possibly TRBD1 for D (6 bases). The germline gives CDR1 GTSNPN, CDR2 SVGIG (reference sequence). Deletions cut 3 bases from V and 2 bases from J, with 13 bases between. The CDR3 totals 14 residues. The CDR3 bases are TGTGCCTGGAGCTACAGGGACCGAAACACTGAAGCTTTCTTT. This sequence encodes CAWSYRDRNTEAFF.

This clonotype was recorded at least ten times. As DNA, the CDR3 is TGTGCCACCGGCTACCTCTCCTACGAGCAGTACTTC. This encodes CATGYLSYEQYF. This chain joins TRBV2 and TRBJ2-7; D unclear. The CDR3 covers 12 residues. V lost 10 bases, J lost 0 bases, and 10 bases lay in between. Germline values: CDR1 SNHLY, CDR2 FYNNEI.

This clonotype was recorded at least ten times. This chain connects TRBV6-1 to TRBJ1-2, with 8 bases aligning to TRBD1. This CDR3 has 15 residues. Germline CDR1 reads MNHNS; CDR2 reads SASEGT. J gave up 8 bases and V 2 bases, and 10 bases lay outside the gene matches. The CDR3 loop is CASSESGGLLGGYTF. The DNA for the CDR3 is TGTGCCAGCAGTGAATCAGGGGGCCTCCTGGGAGGCTACACCTTC.

About this clonotype itself: This may come from a read error, since a much larger clone is one base off. This chain joins TRBV6-1 and TRBJ1-2; unclear D gene. Deletions cut 7 bases from V and 0 bases from J, with 18 bases between. The germline V gene has CDR1 MNHNS and CDR2 SASEGT. This CDR3 is 16 amino acids long. The CDR3 loop reads CASTINRVGANYGYTF. CDR3 in DNA: TGTGCCAGCACGATAAACCGGGTAGGAGCTAACTATGGCTACACCTTC.

In the case of this clonotype: A single base separates this from a much larger clone, so it may be a read error. The V gene is TRBV20-1, the J gene TRBJ2-2, with D possibly TRBD1 on 5 matching bases. The CDR3 extends over 13 amino acids. Germline CDR1 is DFQATT and CDR2 is SNEGSKA (reference sequence). The germline V and J ends were trimmed by 4 bases and 6 bases, with 12 bases remaining between them. Written as DNA, the CDR3 is TGCAGTGCTAAAAACCCAGGGTCCGGGGAGCTGTTTTTT. Amino acid sequence: CSAKNPGSGELFF.

This clonotype has ten or more counts. This chain joins TRBV20-1 and TRBJ2-5; 8 bases map to TRBD1. V lost 0 bases, J lost 3 bases, and 3 bases stayed unmatched. This CDR3 has 14 amino acids. Germline V gene sequence: CDR1 DFQATT, CDR2 SNEGSKA (reference sequence). The CDR3 nucleotides read TGCAGTGCTAGAGAGGGGACAGGCAAAGAGACCCAGTACTTC. Its protein is CSAREGTGKETQYF.

This clonotype was seen at least ten times. V gene TRBV6-1 combines with J gene TRBJ2-7; 9 bases are a match to TRBD1. The ends lost 5 bases at V and 7 bases at J; junction bases unmatched: 15. Per germline, CDR1 MNHNS and CDR2 SASEGT. The CDR3 covers 16 residues. CDR3: CASSPLFRDRVGEQYF. CDR3 sequence (DNA): TGTGCCAGCAGTCCGCTGTTCCGGGACAGGGTAGGGGAGCAGTACTTC.

This clonotype was observed many times. The chain combines TRBV12-5 with TRBJ1-2, with D perhaps TRBD1 (5 bases). The CDR3 spans 17 residues. Germline CDR1 LGHNT, CDR2 FRNRAP. Trimming took off 7 bases at V and 3 bases at J, with 24 bases between the two ends. The CDR3 sequence: CASDPPPGRDRHYGYTF. In DNA form, the CDR3 reads TGTGCTAGTGATCCTCCGCCAGGGCGGGACCGTCACTATGGCTACACCTTC. Full variable domain (missing parts from reference TRBV12-5 and TRBJ1-2): DARVTQTPRHKVTEMGQEVTMRCQPILGHNTVFWYRQTMMQGLELLAYFRNRAPLDDSGMPKDRFSAEMPDATLATLKIQPSEPRDSAVYFCASDPPPGRDRHYGYTFGSGTRLTVV.

This clonotype was seen at least ten times. Compared with germline, one end of the junction differs, possibly owing to a read error. The chain employs TRBV7-9 and TRBJ1-2, with D perhaps matching TRBD1 (6 bases). The CDR3 has 15 residues. Germline CDR1 reads SEHNR; CDR2 reads FQNEAQ (reference sequence). The CDR3 sequence is CASSPQTRGPYGYTF. CDR3 coding DNA: TGTGCCAGCAGCCCCCAAACCCGGGGGCCCTATGGTTACACCTTC.

This clonotype has ten or more counts. The chain couples TRBV12-3 or TRBV12-4 to TRBJ1-1; D might be TRBD1 (6 bases). Between the trimmed V and J ends, which lost 10 bases and 7 bases, there was a span of 13 bases. The CDR3 totals 11 residues. CDR3 bases: TGTGCCACCGGGGGGGGCGGTGAAGCTTTCTTT. This codes for CATGGGGEAFF.

V usage is TRBV19 and J usage is TRBJ1-2; no reliable D call. V lost 8 bases and J 4 bases, leaving 14 bases between the germline ends. Germline lookup yields CDR1 LNHDA and CDR2 SQIVND (reference sequence). CDR3 length: 13 amino acids. CDR3 DNA: TGTGCCAGTGAGTACCCGGACCTCTATGGCTACACCTTC. It encodes CASEYPDLYGYTF.

This clonotype was seen at least ten times. V usage is TRBV10-3 and J usage is TRBJ2-7, with a tentative D call TRBD2 (6 bases). Deletions cut 0 bases from V and 7 bases from J, with 16 bases between. Germline V gene lookup returns CDR1 ENHRY and CDR2 SYGVKD. The CDR3 covers 15 residues. CDR3 sequence: CAISESKGGVREQYF. In DNA form, the CDR3 reads TGTGCCATCAGTGAGTCGAAGGGAGGAGTTCGGGAGCAGTACTTC.

The chain has TRBV11-2 and TRBJ2-7, with TRBD1 as a possible D gene (6 bases). This CDR3 has 16 residues. The V end lost 5 bases, the J end lost 1 base, and 18 bases lay between the germline ends. Germline lookup yields CDR1 SGHAT and CDR2 FQNNGV. Here the CDR3 reads CASSQGGWELSYEQYF. CDR3 DNA: TGTGCCAGCAGCCAAGGGGGTTGGGAGTTGTCCTACGAGCAGTACTTC. The full variable domain, in which reference TRBV11-2 and TRBJ2-7 provide the parts outside the CDR3, is EAGVAQSPRYKIIEKRQSVAFWCNPISGHATLYWYQQILGQGPKLLIQFQNNGVVDDSQLPKDRFSAERLKGVDSTLKIQPAKLEDSAVYLCASSQGGWELSYEQYFGPGTRLTVT.

This clonotype was seen repeatedly, ten times or more. The J gene is TRBJ2-7, the V gene TRBV10-2; no definite D call. Germline V gives CDR1 WSHSY, CDR2 SAAADI. V was pared by 2 bases and J by 4 bases, with 12 bases between. This CDR3 has 14 amino acids. For the CDR3, the DNA is TGCGCCAGCAGTGAGGTAGAGCGTTGGTACGAGCAGTACTTC. The encoded protein is CASSEVERWYEQYF.

This clonotype was picked up a small number of times. The rearrangement links TRBV4-1 to TRBJ2-7; no definite D call. Trimming left V 0 bases short and J 7 bases short, with 10 bases between. CDR3 size: 13 residues. CDR1 and CDR2 from the germline V gene are MGHRA and YSYEKL. The CDR3 loop reads CASSQDEKREQYF. The CDR3 DNA is TGCGCCAGCAGCCAAGATGAGAAGAGGGAGCAGTACTTC.

This clonotype was seen many times. This chain joins TRBV12-3 or TRBV12-4 and TRBJ2-2; 8 nucleotides match TRBD2. Germline trimming cut 8 bases from V and 6 bases from J; bases unmatched to any gene: 11. This CDR3 has 15 amino acids. CDR3 in DNA: TGTGCCAGCGCCGGGGGGGGCTCCCAGCCCGGGGAGCTGTTTTTT. Protein: CASAGGGSQPGELFF.

This clonotype occurred many times. The chain uses TRBV12-3 or TRBV12-4 and TRBJ1-2, with D uncertain. The CDR3 totals 15 residues. The V end lost 5 bases, the J end lost 6 bases, and 19 bases lay between the germline ends. The chain's CDR3 is CASSRAPVMVDGYTF. CDR3 DNA sequence: TGTGCCAGCAGTCGAGCCCCGGTGATGGTGGATGGCTACACCTTC.

This clonotype has ten or more counts. The genes are TRBV11-2 and TRBJ1-3; 7 bases align to TRBD1. V lost 0 bases to trimming and J lost 6 bases; unmatched junction nucleotides: 5. Germline V gives CDR1 SGHAT, CDR2 FQNNGV. The CDR3 is made up of 15 amino acids. CDR3 bases: TGTGCCAGCAGCTTAGACGGACAGGCACAAAACACCATATATTTT. Its translation is CASSLDGQAQNTIYF.

This clonotype was recorded many times. The chain has TRBV11-3 and TRBJ2-5, with D hard to call. The germline CDR1 and CDR2 sequences are SGHNT and YENEEA. The V gene lost 5 bases and the J gene lost 5 bases, with 15 bases spanning the gap. There are 14 residues in the CDR3. CDR3 residues: CASSPKTRKETQYF. The CDR3 nucleotides are TGTGCCAGCAGCCCCAAGACCAGGAAGGAGACCCAGTACTTC.

In its sample, this clonotype was seen many times. This rearrangement joins TRBV6-1 to TRBJ1-2, with a possible D match to TRBD1 (6 bases). The CDR3 sequence is 14 residues long. V lost 5 bases to trimming and J lost 8 bases, with 18 bases between them. Germline V gene lookup returns CDR1 MNHNS and CDR2 SASEGT. The CDR3 DNA is TGTGCCAGCAGTACACACAGGGCCCGAGGGGGCTACACCTTC. This translates into CASSTHRARGGYTF.

This clonotype was recorded at least ten times. The J gene is TRBJ1-1, the V gene TRBV12-3 or TRBV12-4, with 7 bases fitting TRBD1. V shed 6 bases and J 4 bases; nucleotides not matched to a gene: 5. The CDR3 totals 13 residues. CDR3 protein: CASRRTGITEAFF. The CDR3 DNA is TGTGCCAGCAGGAGGACAGGTATCACTGAAGCTTTCTTT.

There are many counts of this clonotype. CDR3 amino acids: CASRAQGNTGELFF. The CDR3 DNA is TGTGCCAGCCGCGCCCAGGGAAACACCGGGGAGCTGTTTTTT. The chain employs TRBV27 and TRBJ2-2; D perhaps matches TRBD1 (5 bases). CDR1 and CDR2 (germline): MNHEY, SMNVEV (reference sequence). The CDR3 totals 14 residues. V lost 8 bases and J lost 2, with 12 bases in between.